This TCR beta chain derives from a study of cytomegalovirus exposure and HLA in healthy donors. The PCR had 60 Vbeta and 13 Jbeta primers. Clones were sequenced by immunoSEQ multiplex PCR, and TCRdb holds only the in-frame ones, with some missing. The specimen's table records roughly 120,000 clones. The CDR3 is 15 residues long. Trimming stripped 7 bases from V and 1 base from J, with 16 bases between. The germline gives CDR1 MNHEY, CDR2 SMNVEV (reference sequence). Of note for this clone: What it recognizes is unknown.

General study results and limits: Some public TCRs appeared in many individuals, while most sequences were rare.

The chain links TRBV27 to TRBJ1-1; the D is unclear. This receptor was obtained from a man between 18 and 29 years old in good health and CMV-seronegative. The specimen sequenced was PBMCs. CDR3 amino acids: CASTLRPRQNTEAFF. The CDR3 bases are TGTGCCAGCACCCTAAGGCCCAGACAGAACACTGAAGCTTTCTTT.